This is a list of T cell receptor beta chains from one sample in a study of T-cell reconstitution after alpha-beta-depleted transplantation in children. Using its own MiXCR run on the PCR reads, TCRdb lists one record per CDR3 protein. Of about 870,000 distinct CDR3 sequences in the sample, roughly 15% were seen once. The sample in question was PBMCs, mostly from graft donor cells, obtained 360 days after TCRalphabeta/CD19-depleted stem cell transplant. These TCRs come from a male patient between 5 and 17 years old who had a stem cell transplant for acute lymphoblastic leukemia, so the T cells may come from the graft donor. Each CDR3 is given with its conserved first and last residue. A D gene is named only where the DNA matches it firmly. Only some rows state a clone size, as once, few, many or a class for expanded clones.

cdr3_aa,cdr3_nt,d_call,j_call,clone_size,v_call
CAIKSNLNYEQYF,TGTGCCATCAAGAGTAACCTGAACTACGAGCAGTACTTC,-,TRBJ2-7,few,TRBV10-3
CASSSTGGQPQHF,TGTGCCAGCAGCTCCACAGGAGGTCAGCCCCAGCATTTT,-,TRBJ1-5,few,TRBV7-9
CAGGDNLYEQYF,TGTGCCGGAGGGGACAACCTCTACGAGCAGTACTTC,-,TRBJ2-7,-,TRBV6-6
CASSGHGQGGMEQYF,TGTGCCAGCAGTGGTCACGGGCAGGGTGGAATGGAGCAGTACTTC,-,TRBJ2-7,many,TRBV27
CATSRDWASGRGQFF,TGTGCCACCAGCAGAGATTGGGCTAGCGGGAGGGGCCAGTTCTTC,TRBD2,TRBJ2-1,-,TRBV15
CASSLEGGSSNQPQHF,TGTGCCAGCAGTTTAGAAGGGGGCTCTAGCAATCAGCCCCAGCATTTT,TRBD1,TRBJ1-5,few,TRBV12-3/TRBV12-4
CASSQAILDRSYEQYF,TGCGCCAGCAGCCAAGCGATTCTGGACAGGTCCTACGAGCAGTACTTC,TRBD1,TRBJ2-7,few,TRBV4-1
CASSVNSGRANTGELFF,TGCGCCAGCAGCGTGAATAGCGGGAGGGCGAACACCGGGGAGCTGTTTTTT,TRBD2,TRBJ2-2,few,TRBV5-1
CSARDRRGPRSEQFF,TGCAGTGCTAGAGATCGGAGAGGGCCGAGAAGTGAGCAGTTCTTC,-,TRBJ2-1,many,TRBV20-1
CASSFSGGGNTGELFF,TGTGCCAGCAGTTTTTCAGGGGGCGGGAACACCGGGGAGCTGTTTTTT,TRBD1,TRBJ2-2,few,TRBV12-3/TRBV12-4
CASSQTSGSNEQFF,TGTGCCAGCAGCCAGACTAGCGGGTCCAATGAGCAGTTCTTC,TRBD2,TRBJ2-1,-,TRBV11-2
CASSTQPGLPYNEQFF,TGTGCCAGCAGCACCCAACCGGGGCTACCATACAATGAGCAGTTCTTC,-,TRBJ2-1,-,TRBV5-6
CASSIDRLGCGNQPQHF,TGTGCCAGCAGTATCGACAGGCTCGGGTGTGGCAATCAGCCCCAGCATTTT,-,TRBJ1-5,few,TRBV27
CASSLEHGELFF,TGCGCCAGCAGCTTGGAGCACGGGGAGCTGTTTTTT,-,TRBJ2-2,many,TRBV5-1
CAISLDRDPPFYEQYF,TGTGCCATCAGCCTGGACAGGGACCCTCCCTTTTACGAGCAGTACTTC,TRBD1,TRBJ2-7,few,TRBV10-3
CISVSEAPRGLAGFETQYF,-,-,TRBJ2-5,-,TRBV7-5
CATSQEAAYEQYF,TGTGCCACCTCTCAGGAGGCGGCCTACGAGCAGTACTTC,-,TRBJ2-7,-,TRBV15
CASSQDLMNEQFF,TGTGCCAGCAGCCAAGATCTAATGAATGAGCAGTTCTTC,-,TRBJ2-1,-,TRBV4-2
CSARGQPGSYEQYF,TGCAGTGCTAGAGGACAGCCGGGGTCCTACGAGCAGTACTTC,-,TRBJ2-7,few,TRBV20-1
CASSLAVYEQYF,TGTGCCAGCAGCTTGGCTGTCTACGAGCAGTACTTC,-,TRBJ2-7,many,TRBV5-8
CATSSSMTGELFF,TGTGCCACCAGTAGTAGCATGACCGGGGAGCTGTTTTTT,-,TRBJ2-2,many,TRBV24-1
CSVEFRLEPSTDTQYF,TGCAGCGTTGAATTTCGGCTAGAACCGAGCACAGATACGCAGTATTTT,-,TRBJ2-3,few,TRBV29-1
CASSQVDGEQFF,TGCGCCAGCAGCCAAGTGGACGGTGAGCAGTTCTTC,-,TRBJ2-1,many,TRBV4-1
CASSTEGLAGTSGTQYF,TGTGCCAGCAGCACCGAGGGACTAGCGGGAACTAGCGGTACGCAGTATTTT,TRBD2,TRBJ2-3,few,TRBV9
CASSVGGIHEQYF,TGTGCCAGCAGCGTAGGGGGAATCCACGAGCAGTACTTC,-,TRBJ2-7,many,TRBV9
CSVEASDIPYGYTF,TGCAGCGTTGAAGCCTCGGACATTCCCTATGGCTACACCTTC,-,TRBJ1-2,-,TRBV29-1
CSAIRNSNQPQHF,TGCAGTGCTATTAGGAATAGCAATCAGCCCCAGCATTTT,-,TRBJ1-5,many,TRBV20-1
CASSLSRAGVRSTDTQYF,TGTGCCAGCAGCTTATCCCGAGCGGGAGTTCGAAGCACAGATACGCAGTATTTT,TRBD2,TRBJ2-3,few,TRBV11-2
CASSLGLAVPRVNF,TGCGCCAGCAGCCTGGGACTAGCGGTCCCTCGGGTGAATTTT,TRBD2,TRBJ2-2,-,TRBV5-1
CASSQERPSGRVMRSYEQYF,TGTGCCAGCAGCCAAGAACGACCTAGCGGGAGAGTAATGAGGTCCTACGAGCAGTACTTC,TRBD2,TRBJ2-7,few,TRBV4-2
CASSEGQSGPYNSEQFF,TGCGCCAGCAGCGAAGGACAGAGTGGGCCTTACAATTCCGAGCAGTTCTTC,-,TRBJ2-1,few,TRBV5-1
CASSYVRLDRGRQNNSPLHF,TGTGCCAGCAGTTATGTTCGACTGGACAGGGGGCGGCAGAATAATTCACCCCTCCACTTT,TRBD1,TRBJ1-6,few,TRBV6-5
CASSYGRGLDEQFF,TGTGCCAGCAGTTACGGCAGGGGGCTTGATGAGCAGTTCTTC,TRBD1,TRBJ2-1,few,TRBV6-5
CASSLRHDRGAYGYTF,TGTGCCAGCAGTTTAAGACACGACAGGGGCGCCTATGGCTACACCTTC,TRBD1,TRBJ1-2,many,TRBV27
CASSLHHIGELAGGPYEQYF,TGTGCCAGCAGCCTGCACCACATTGGGGAACTAGCGGGAGGCCCCTACGAGCAGTACTTC,TRBD2,TRBJ2-7,-,TRBV4-2
CASSQDRGLAYEQYF,TGTGCCAGCAGCCAAGATAGGGGGTTGGCCTACGAGCAGTACTTC,-,TRBJ2-7,few,TRBV3-1
CASSLFSSYNEQFF,TGTGCCAGCAGTTTGTTTAGCTCCTACAATGAGCAGTTCTTC,-,TRBJ2-1,many,TRBV7-3
CASATTPARLGGEQFF,TGTGCTAGTGCCACTACGCCGGCGAGACTTGGGGGTGAGCAGTTCTTC,-,TRBJ2-1,few,TRBV12-5
CASRPQIRDQETQYF,TGTGCCAGCAGACCTCAGATCAGGGACCAAGAGACCCAGTACTTC,-,TRBJ2-5,-,TRBV28
CASSLRGQGDAKNIQYF,TGCGCCAGCAGCTTAAGGGGACAGGGGGATGCCAAAAACATTCAGTACTTC,TRBD1,TRBJ2-4,few,TRBV5-1
CASNIPMGVYNEQFF,TGTGCCAGCAACATCCCGATGGGGGTATACAATGAGCAGTTCTTC,-,TRBJ2-1,many,TRBV2
CASSVDLYNEQFF,TGTGCCAGCAGCGTAGACCTTTACAATGAGCAGTTCTTC,-,TRBJ2-1,many,TRBV9
CATIAGGAGELFF,TGCGCCACCATAGCGGGGGGGGCCGGGGAGCTGTTTTTT,TRBD2,TRBJ2-2,-,TRBV4-1
CASSLKASGKREQFF,TGTGCCAGCAGCTTGAAGGCTAGCGGGAAACGTGAGCAGTTCTTC,TRBD2,TRBJ2-1,few,TRBV5-6
CASSLSGPSYEQYF,TGTGCCAGCAGTTTATCCGGGCCCTCCTACGAGCAGTACTTC,-,TRBJ2-7,many,TRBV27
CSAKGLGLVDEQFF,TGCAGTGCTAAAGGACTAGGGCTCGTGGATGAGCAGTTCTTC,TRBD2,TRBJ2-1,-,TRBV20-1
CASSQDSLAGESYEQYF,TGTGCCAGCAGCCAGGACTCGCTAGCGGGAGAATCCTACGAGCAGTACTTC,TRBD2,TRBJ2-7,-,TRBV4-2
CSASSLREVYNEQFF,TGCAGTGCTAGCAGTCTCCGGGAGGTCTACAATGAGCAGTTCTTC,TRBD2,TRBJ2-1,-,TRBV20-1
CASSHDYFSYNEQFF,TGTGCCAGCAGCCACGACTATTTCTCCTACAATGAGCAGTTCTTC,-,TRBJ2-1,few,TRBV4-2
CATSDLTSGKETQYF,TGTGCCACCAGTGATTTGACTAGCGGAAAAGAGACCCAGTACTTC,TRBD2,TRBJ2-5,many,TRBV24-1
CASSEDRGASYNEQFF,TGTGCCAGCAGTGAGGACAGAGGGGCTTCCTACAATGAGCAGTTCTTC,-,TRBJ2-1,-,TRBV6-2/TRBV6-3
CSVDSPHNEQFF,TGCAGCGTTGATTCCCCCCACAATGAGCAGTTCTTC,-,TRBJ2-1,many,TRBV29-1
CASSQRGQGRDEQYF,TGTGCCAGCAGCCAAAGAGGACAGGGGAGAGACGAGCAGTACTTC,TRBD1,TRBJ2-7,-,TRBV3-1
CASSDLVTRDVSYEQYF,TGTGCCAGCAGTGACCTGGTGACCCGGGACGTTTCCTACGAGCAGTACTTC,-,TRBJ2-7,-,TRBV27
CASSDGDQLPGEQFF,TGTGCCAGCAGTGACGGGGACCAGCTGCCGGGTGAGCAGTTCTTC,-,TRBJ2-1,few,TRBV25-1